What follows are 24 T cell receptor beta chains derived from one specimen sequenced in a study of identical twins (dated by TCRdb to 2016 to 2017). Library prep was done by 5' RACE. Sequencing used an Illumina HiSeq 2000. TCRdb took the public reads, trimmed them with fastp at Q25, ran MiXCR for clone calling and kept in-frame beta chains. Under each unique CDR3 protein, matching rows form one entry showing the most common genes and DNA. The sample contains about 470,000 distinct CDR3 sequences, roughly 26% of them found a single time. 2.9% of the sample comes from the top ten. These same records also appear under a second study, on T cells expressing NK-cell markers.

Sequencing input: CD4+ T cells sorted from blood. Receptor source: a woman under 30 in good health.

The V gene is TRBV4-3, the J gene TRBJ2-1; TRBD2 is a possible D gene (5 bases). From germline, CDR1 is LGHNA and CDR2 YSLEER. The CDR3 contains 14 residues. V was cut by 3 bases and J by 6 bases, with 12 bases left in between. CDR3 sequence: CASSQRAEFNEQFF. The DNA of the CDR3 is TGCGCCAGCAGCCAGAGGGCCGAATTCAATGAGCAGTTCTTC.

The chain uses TRBV20-1 and TRBJ2-2; the match to TRBD2 covers 11 bases. The CDR3 is 16 residues long. Looked up from germline, CDR1 is DFQATT and CDR2 is SNEGSKA (reference sequence). V shed 2 bases, J shed 6 bases, and the junction held 8 bases outside the gene matches. In nucleotides, the CDR3 is TGCAGTGCTAGACTAGCGGGGGGCAAACACGCCGGGGAGCTGTTTTTT. Protein: CSARLAGGKHAGELFF.

This clonotype has just a few counts. The rearrangement uses TRBV5-5 and TRBJ2-7; no firm D call. The CDR3 totals 14 residues. The V gene lost 0 bases and the J gene lost 3 bases, with 10 bases spanning the gap. From germline, CDR1 is SGHKS and CDR2 YYEKEE (reference sequence). The CDR3 reads CASSLGQAHYEQYF. The CDR3 DNA follows: TGTGCCAGCAGCTTGGGGCAGGCCCACTACGAGCAGTACTTC.

This clonotype has only a few counts. This rearrangement joins TRBV5-1 to TRBJ2-4, with D possibly being TRBD1 (5 bases). This CDR3 has 14 amino acids. V lost 0 bases and J 5 bases, leaving 9 bases between the germline ends. CDR1 is SGHRS, CDR2 YFSETQ, per germline. The CDR3 DNA sequence: TGCGCCAGCAGCTTGGAGGGGATCCAAAACATTCAGTACTTC. It yields the protein CASSLEGIQNIQYF.

This chain links TRBV7-9 with TRBJ2-7; TRBD2 matches 9 bases. V lost 2 bases, J lost 5 bases, and 10 bases stayed unmatched. Germline values: CDR1 SEHNR, CDR2 FQNEAQ (reference sequence). The CDR3 has 16 residues. CDR3 coding DNA: TGTGCCAGCAGCTTACTGGGTAGCGGGAGTTTCCACGAGCAGTACTTC. Translation gives CASSLLGSGSFHEQYF.

This clonotype was observed at least ten times. The V call is TRBV5-1, the J call TRBJ2-1, with 7 bases fitting TRBD2. Per the germline V gene, CDR1 is SGHRS and CDR2 is YFSETQ. V was clipped by 4 bases and J by 0 bases; unmatched bases: 4. CDR3 length: 15 amino acids. The CDR3 sequence is CASSPGLNSYNEQFF. The CDR3 DNA sequence: TGCGCCAGCAGCCCGGGACTAAACTCCTACAATGAGCAGTTCTTC.

Only a few counts were recorded for this clonotype. V gene TRBV12-3 or TRBV12-4 combines with J gene TRBJ2-2; TRBD1 or TRBD2 may be the D gene (5 bases each). The CDR3 contains 13 residues. The V end lost 10 bases, the J end lost 1 base, and 10 bases lay between the germline ends. For the CDR3, the DNA is TGTGCCACGGGGCCCCGGAACACCGGGGAGCTGTTTTTT. Translation gives CATGPRNTGELFF.

This clonotype showed up just once. The chain combines TRBV9 with TRBJ2-7; D gene unclear. The germline CDR1 and CDR2 sequences are SGDLS and YYNGEE. Deletions cut 3 bases from V and 4 bases from J, with 14 bases between. There are 14 residues in the CDR3. The CDR3, as DNA: TGTGCCAGCAGCGCTATGGCGTTATCGTACGAGCAGTACTTC. This codes for CASSAMALSYEQYF. The whole variable domain, filled in from reference TRBV9 and TRBJ2-7, reads DSGVTQTPKHLITATGQRVTLRCSPRSGDLSVYWYQQSLDQGLQFLIQYYNGEERAKGNILERFSAQQFPDLHSELNLSSLELGDSALYFCASSAMALSYEQYFGPGTRLTVT.

This clonotype occurred a few times. The rearrangement links TRBV13 to TRBJ2-5; the D call may be TRBD1 or TRBD2 (5 bases each). The germline V gene encodes CDR1 PRHDT and CDR2 FYEKMQ (reference sequence). The V gene lost 4 bases and the J gene lost 8 bases, with 11 bases spanning the gap. This CDR3 is built from 12 residues. The CDR3 here is CASSWDQTTQYF. In DNA, the CDR3 is TGTGCCAGCAGCTGGGACCAAACTACCCAGTACTTC.

This clonotype was seen only a few times. V gene TRBV5-1 combines with J gene TRBJ2-7; 9 positions match TRBD2. J lost 3 bases, V lost 0 bases, and 4 bases had no gene match. This CDR3 has 15 amino acids. Germline V gives CDR1 SGHRS, CDR2 YFSETQ. This CDR3 reads CASSLVSGSIYEQYF. The CDR3 DNA follows: TGCGCCAGCAGCTTGGTTAGCGGGAGTATCTACGAGCAGTACTTC.

This chain joins TRBV5-1 and TRBJ2-1; 12 bases map to TRBD2. V was pared by 2 bases and J by 8 bases, with 5 bases of the junction left unmatched. CDR3 length: 15 residues. Germline CDR1 reads SGHRS; CDR2 reads YFSETQ. The CDR3 region has the DNA TGCGCCAGCAGCTTACGGACTAGCGGGAACGATGAGCAGTTCTTC. Translation: CASSLRTSGNDEQFF.

V and J are TRBV12-3 or TRBV12-4 and TRBJ2-2; 7 positions agree with TRBD1. V shed 7 bases, J shed 5 bases, and the junction held 7 bases outside the gene matches. The CDR3 is made up of 14 amino acids. The CDR3 reads CASNPRGQTGELFF. The CDR3 DNA follows: TGTGCCAGCAACCCGAGGGGGCAAACCGGGGAGCTGTTTTTT.

This clonotype showed up just a few times. V and J are TRBV24-1 and TRBJ2-2; D is ambiguous. Per germline, CDR1 KGHDR and CDR2 SFDVKD. The CDR3 is 14 residues long. Trimming left V 5 bases short and J 4 bases short, with 10 bases between. The CDR3 reads CATSGHPLTGELFF. The CDR3 region has the DNA TGTGCCACCAGTGGACATCCTCTCACCGGGGAGCTGTTTTTT.

This clonotype was seen ten or more times. V and J are TRBV5-6 and TRBJ1-1; possible D gene TRBD1, 6 bases. The CDR3 runs 15 residues. Germline-derived CDR1 and CDR2 are SGHDT and YYEEEE. Deletions cut 4 bases from V and 5 bases from J, with 18 bases between. The CDR3, as DNA: TGTGCCAGCAGCCTGGATATTCAGGGGATGACTGAAGCTTTCTTT. The encoded protein is CASSLDIQGMTEAFF.

This clonotype was seen only a few times. The J gene is TRBJ2-1, the V gene TRBV7-9; D not certain. Deletions cut 5 bases from V and 8 bases from J, with 19 bases between. From germline, CDR1 is SEHNR and CDR2 FQNEAQ (reference sequence). This CDR3 region has 15 residues. CDR3: CASSPYARLSYEQFF. DNA for the CDR3: TGTGCCAGCAGCCCCTACGCTCGCCTGAGCTATGAGCAGTTCTTC.

The gene calls are TRBV5-1 and TRBJ1-1; D ambiguous. The CDR3 has 15 residues. V was cut by 4 bases and J by 4 bases, with 17 bases left in between. Germline CDR1 SGHRS, CDR2 YFSETQ. CDR3: CASSPTFRLSTEAFF. CDR3 DNA: TGCGCCAGCAGCCCCACGTTTAGGTTGAGCACTGAAGCTTTCTTT.

This chain uses TRBV5-1 with TRBJ2-2, with D uncertain. Germline values: CDR1 SGHRS, CDR2 YFSETQ. This CDR3 spans 15 amino acids. V was cut by 0 bases and J by 5 bases, with 11 bases left in between. DNA for the CDR3: TGCGCCAGCAGCTTGGCCTCGCCGGAGACCGGGGAGCTGTTTTTT. Its protein is CASSLASPETGELFF.

This clonotype has just a few counts. The V and J genes are TRBV4-2 and TRBJ2-2, with 7 nucleotides matching TRBD2. The CDR3 loop spans 16 amino acids. V dropped 1 base and J dropped 1; count of bases not matched to a gene: 3. Germline V lookup: CDR1 LGHNA, CDR2 YNFKEQ. The CDR3 coding sequence is TGTGCCAGCAGCCAAGCTGCGGGGGAGAACACCGGGGAGCTGTTTTTT. This encodes CASSQAAGENTGELFF.

This clonotype has just a few counts. The chain uses TRBV21-1 and TRBJ2-1; whether TRBD2, the table's D call, matches the DNA was not checked. TRBV21-1 counts as a pseudogene. CDR3 length equals 18 residues. CDR3 sequence reads: CASSKPLLGTSDNNEQFF. CDR3 DNA: TGTGCCAGCAGCAAACCGCTTCTCGGGACTAGCGATAACAATGAGCAGTTCTTC.

The V gene is TRBV4-3, the J gene TRBJ1-4; 7 bases map to TRBD1. In germline, CDR1 is LGHNA, CDR2 YSLEER. With V trimmed by 4 bases and J by 1 base, 3 bases remained unmatched. The CDR3 is 15 residues long. The CDR3 spells CASSPGDRTNEKLFF. In nucleotides, the CDR3 is TGCGCCAGCAGCCCGGGGGACAGAACTAATGAAAAACTGTTTTTT.

This clonotype was observed a handful of times. The junction differs from germline at one of its ends, possibly a read error. This chain links TRBV7-2 with TRBJ1-2; the match to TRBD1 covers 11 bases. Germline CDR1 is SGHTA and CDR2 is FQGNSA. The CDR3 sequence is 12 residues long. The CDR3 DNA follows: TGTGCCAGCAGCTTGATGGGACAGGGGGTGTTGTTC. Its translation is CASSLMGQGVLF.

This clonotype was observed a handful of times. The chain couples TRBV7-2 to TRBJ2-1, with 8 bases lining up with TRBD2. In germline, CDR1 is SGHTA, CDR2 FQGNSA. The trim removed 1 base at V and 2 bases at J, leaving 4 bases unmatched. CDR3 length: 16 residues. CDR3 bases: TGTGCCAGCAGCTTAGTAGCGGGGAATACCTACAATGAGCAGTTCTTC. Its protein is CASSLVAGNTYNEQFF.

This clonotype was counted at least ten times. CDR3: CASTQQGNTEAFF. The CDR3 DNA reads as TGTGCCAGCACCCAACAGGGGAACACTGAAGCTTTCTTT. This chain joins TRBV12-3 or TRBV12-4 and TRBJ1-1, with D possibly being TRBD1 (6 bases). V lost 7 bases to trimming and J lost 1 base, with 10 bases between them. The length of the CDR3 is 13 residues.

This clonotype was observed a handful of times. This chain connects TRBV10-3 to TRBJ2-3; D gene unclear. The CDR3 extends over 14 amino acids. The germline CDR1 and CDR2 sequences are ENHRY and SYGVKD. Trimming cost V 0 bases and J 4 bases, with 8 bases left between them. CDR3 nucleotides: TGTGCCATCAGTGAGTCGACGCGGTCAGATACGCAGTATTTT. It specifies CAISESTRSDTQYF.